This T cell receptor beta chain was identified in a study of T cells in Graves' hyperthyroidism and ophthalmopathy. This clonotype was picked up many times. Its specificity is unknown. The investigators amplified TCR beta CDR3 regions from RNA transcripts. HTBI primers drove first-round RT-PCR of the TCR CDR3. TCRdb recomputed calls from the multiplex PCR reads with MiXCR, one row per CDR3 protein. Here the sample spans roughly 840,000 distinct CDR3 sequences, over 35% being singletons. Overall study results and limits: Most thyroid-expanded clonotypes above 0.001 were also found in blood.

Germline V gene sequence: CDR1 SQVTM, CDR2 ANQGSEA. The CDR3 is 14 residues long. Trimming cost V 7 bases and J 1 base, with 16 bases left between them. Exclusion followed for patients with uncontrolled infection, other autoimmune disease, pregnancy or lactation. Specimen: blood. The V call is TRBV29-1, the J call TRBJ1-1; D is uncertain. This receptor was identified in a young man with Graves' hyperthyroidism. CDR3: CSAAPRLANTEAFF. The DNA of the CDR3 is TGCAGCGCCGCCCCACGGTTGGCGAACACTGAAGCTTTCTTT. The full variable domain, in which reference TRBV29-1 and TRBJ1-1 provide the parts outside the CDR3, is SAVISQKPSRDICQRGTSLTIQCQVDSQVTMMFWYRQQPGQSLTLIATANQGSEATYESGFVIDKFPISRPNLTFSTLTVSNMSPEDSSIYLCSAAPRLANTEAFFGQGTRLTVV.